This T cell receptor (beta chain) was identified during a study of glioma-infiltrating T cells after dendritic cell vaccination. In the study overall: Monocyte-derived dendritic cells, cultured 6 to 8 days with IL-4 and GM-CSF, were pulsed with autologous tumor lysate.

TCRdb keeps only in-frame clones here, not all; method: immunoSEQ multiplex PCR. The sample has 100,000 or so clones; nearly 90% are singletons. Study-level points and caveats: Higher TCR clonality did not directly relate to longer survival.

In germline, CDR1 is SGHNT, CDR2 YYREEE (reference sequence). Trimming pared 0 bases from V and 9 bases from J, leaving 16 bases between. This CDR3 region has 16 residues. The time point was: after dendritic cell vaccination, including at tumor progression/relapse. About this clone itself: The antigen is unknown.

The sequence came from a human donor with glioblastoma. The sequencing used blood, collected after dendritic cell vaccination. The chain joins TRBV5-4 to TRBJ1-6; tentatively, D is TRBD1 (6 bases). CDR3 DNA: TGTGCCAGCAGCTTGGATAGCAGGGGAGATATTTCACCCCTCCACTTT. The encoded protein is CASSLDSRGDISPLHF.